This T cell receptor beta chain came from a study of cytomegalovirus exposure and HLA in healthy donors (dated by TCRdb to about 2017). With regard to the full study: An earlier analysis of fewer than 750 of the donors reported 250 to 350 Gb of sequence data and around 110 million unique TCR beta sequences obtained from some 200 million T cells. Typing coverage differed by locus: A, B, C, DRB1 and DQB1 were typed in roughly 620-640 donors, DQA1 in roughly 500, DPA1 in some 600, and DPB1 in just under 490. The study profiled the T cell repertoires of fewer than 850 subjects by immunosequencing and related them to cytomegalovirus serostatus. To decide whether each TCR beta V gene segment behaved as functional or pseudogenic, an earlier analysis of 587 of the donors relied on high-throughput TCR beta sequencing. Because of strong linkage in the cohort, roughly five DR-DQ haplotypes were treated as single units for association and clustering. A later genetic analysis used genome-wide SNP genotypes for about 65% of the roughly 670 donors, treating that subset as a discovery cohort. HLA typing included class I and class II loci at four-digit resolution. An early release covering just under 650 HLA-typed donors comprised about 320 gigabases of sequencing data and 85 million or so unique TCR sequences. Every discovery cohort repertoire had been produced on one sequencing platform. Of the 300 to 400 genotyped donors, over 70% fell in the genetic ancestry cluster associated with self-reported Caucasian donors. To predict cytomegalovirus infection status, the study brought together high-throughput TCR immunosequencing, statistical association of individual TCRs with disease status, and machine learning. Donor age, sex, ethnicity and CMV serostatus were compiled alongside the repertoire data. Among some 410 genotyped donors of the cohort, an average of about 240,000 unique TCR beta nucleotide sequences were sequenced per donor, roughly 20% of them non-productive. In a later analysis, previously published TCR beta repertoires from about 640 donors were re-analyzed and high-resolution HLA genotyping was added so that TCR occurrence patterns could be studied. The aim of the study was to test whether cataloging public T cell receptors could identify signatures of past pathogen exposure. Rather than using new phenotypic data, the later analysis identified candidate immune exposures from TCR beta sequences and from how often those sequences occurred across donors. Along with the roughly 670-subject first cohort, a separate validation cohort of about 110 different subjects was used. Broader findings and caveats from the paper: In a later analysis, HLA-associated TCR beta chains were found to be more clonally expanded and to have lower generation probabilities than equally common non-associated chains. Because HLA typing was missing for some donors at each locus, association tests included only the typed subset. The presence/absence analyses assumed that sequencing depth was roughly uniform across donors, and that assumption may not be true. The 87-base-pair reads could not distinguish some IMGT-functional V segments, including TRBV6-2 and TRBV6-3, so those segments were excluded. Most TCR sequences were observed very rarely across donors, whereas some public TCRs were present in many individuals. In the study, approximately 150 TCR beta chains were listed as associated with cytomegalovirus. A later analysis found that TCR association rates varied across HLA loci, with DRB1 alleles showing the most associated TCRs and HLA-C alleles the fewest. In a later genetic analysis, a missense DCLRE1C variant was associated with V-gene and J-gene trimming of TCR beta chains, and the association was replicated in an independent cohort. A few of the identified cytomegalovirus-associated TCR beta chains were confirmed in vitro to be specific for cytomegalovirus antigens. It was suggested by the authors that the approach could potentially be generalized to other disease states and immunological phenotypes. A group of highly shared sequence variants was considered likely to be a technical artifact of the sequencing pipeline. An earlier analysis of 450 to 750 of the donors showed that most TCR beta V segments appeared in productive rearrangements either about 87% or about 30% of the time, which broadly matched IMGT annotations. In a later analysis, most CMV-associated TCR beta chains were found to appear HLA-restricted, with HLA associations seemingly driven largely by CMV exposure. Over 15 rarely observed V segments, including chromosome 9 orphons, were excluded from the earlier analysis of a few hundred of the donors because counts were too low. Correlated functional status among segregating V segments might reflect linkage disequilibrium, but an unknown experimental factor could not be ruled out. Strong co-occurrence of HLA alleles, especially DR and DQ, made assigning TCR associations to individual alleles difficult. In a later analysis, several top co-occurrence clusters were reported to appear linked to parvovirus B19, influenza, CMV and Epstein-Barr virus. This cohort had only TCR beta chains sequenced, and the lack of alpha or paired-chain data limited which features could be detected. At a false discovery rate of 0.05, a later analysis linked some 17,000 TCR beta sequences to specific HLA alleles. According to a later genetic analysis, donors in an Asian-associated ancestry cluster had fewer N-insertions in productive TCRs than the approximately 670-donor mean. The classifier was reported to diagnose cytomegalovirus status with high specificity and sensitivity in both the original and validation cohorts. For the cohort, immune exposure information was limited to CMV serostatus. A further reported finding was that TCR beta sequences accurately predicted the HLA-A and HLA-B alleles for most subjects in the first cohort.

Library preparation employed the immunoSEQ multiplex PCR assay. For the multiplex PCR, a mixture combining 60 forward primers for TCR Vbeta segments and 13 reverse primers for TCR Jbeta segments was used. A multiplex PCR assay on genomic DNA amplified the CDR3 region of rearranged TCR beta genes. Amplified TCR beta libraries were sequenced as 87-base-pair reads on the Illumina HiSeq System. Concerning the study's data processing: Across the 700 or so repertoires, a later analysis counted roughly 84 million unique TCR beta chains, 8.5 million to 12 million of which were shared by at least two donors. A nearest-neighbor algorithm error-corrected the raw reads and collapsed the reads into unique sequences, merging closely related sequences to remove PCR and sequencing errors. To assign V, D and J gene segments, CDR3 sequences were aligned to IMGT reference sequences. Each retained sequence needed at least a six-nucleotide match to both a V gene segment and a J gene segment. A rearrangement was called productive if the CDR3 had no stop codons and remained in frame with V and J, and every other rearrangement was called non-productive. CDR3 was defined by IMGT convention, running from the second conserved V-encoded cysteine to the conserved J-encoded phenylalanine. The earlier analysis of about 640 of the donors excluded any sequence lacking an unambiguous match to a single V gene segment. In an earlier analysis of 587 of the donors, V segments were called functional above 56.7% productive rearrangements and were called segregating when the between-donor standard deviation exceeded 5%. A statistical classification framework was developed to diagnose cytomegalovirus status using the catalog of TCR beta chain sequences. A later analysis assigned V and J genes by comparing TCR nucleotide sequences with IMGT/GENE-DB human TR gene sequences. The TCRdist pipeline was used in a later analysis to assign CDR3 sequences and most-parsimonious VDJ recombination scenarios. In a later analysis, each TCR beta chain was defined by its CDR3 amino acid sequence together with its V-gene family, and reads without a unique V-gene family were excluded. To address suspected cross-contamination and a sequencing artifact, a later analysis removed roughly 640 highly shared, low-generation-probability nucleotide sequences. For each public chain, a later analysis derived a clonal expansion index from normalized ranks of inferred template counts within each repertoire. Generation probabilities in a later analysis came from a VDJ recombination model fitted to out-of-frame rearrangements, and those results were checked against IGoR. A later analysis scored TCR-TCR, TCR-HLA and TCR-CMV co-occurrence with hypergeometric tests, applying a repertoire-size bias correction to TCR pairs. In a later analysis, false discovery rates were estimated by permuting HLA or CMV assignments 20 times. In a later analysis, co-occurring TCRs were grouped with DBSCAN, and TCRdist sequence similarity was added when clustering was performed within HLA-allele-positive subsets. Co-occurrence clustering excluded repertoires with fewer than 30,000 or more than 120,000 public chains, plus five with anomalous nucleotide sharing. TCRdb mirrors the immuneACCESS table, restricted to in-frame sequences. Some clones are absent from its copies; in checked studies, under half trace to an unresolved V gene, and the reason for the others is unknown. The DNA was the basis for D and trimming; V, J and clone size are from that table. In this sample the table shows 150,000 to 200,000 clones, roughly 86% of which occur a single time. Together, the top ten hold about 1.7% of the sample.

The cohort consisted of 666 healthy bone marrow donors. At the time of sampling, all cohort members were nominally healthy, though unrecorded immune exposures were likely present. The donor tested CMV seronegative, placing the donor among the 350 to 400 seronegative members of the cohort. Every donor gave a peripheral blood sample, and the peripheral blood mononuclear cells from that sample were used for TCR beta sequencing. The Qiagen DNeasy Blood Extraction Kit was used to extract genomic DNA from the blood cell samples. The CDR3, cysteine through phenylalanine, is 15 amino acids long. Solely the CDR3 DNA is kept, with 45 bases framed from the first base. CDR1 and CDR2 are read off the germline V gene as ENHRY and SYGVKD. At the junction V is shortened by 2 bases and J by 5 bases, with 13 bases in between. Details on this clone: There is no known antigen for this receptor. It has no much larger one-base neighbor in the sample; base qualities were not kept.

The sequencing input was PBMCs. This receptor chain uses TRBV10-3 and TRBJ2-1; a tentative D call is TRBD2 (5 bases match). This clonotype was obtained from a woman in her late teens or twenties in good health and CMV-seronegative. The DNA is TGTGCCATCAGTGAGCTCCGGGATCTAAACAATGAGCAGTTCTTC. It translates as CAISELRDLNNEQFF.